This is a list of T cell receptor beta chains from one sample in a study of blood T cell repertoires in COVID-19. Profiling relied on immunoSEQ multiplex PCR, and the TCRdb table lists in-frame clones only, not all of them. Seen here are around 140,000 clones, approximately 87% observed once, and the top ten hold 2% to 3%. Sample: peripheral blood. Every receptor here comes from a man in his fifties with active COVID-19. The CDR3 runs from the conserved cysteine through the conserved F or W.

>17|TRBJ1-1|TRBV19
CASRPQPGPAGNTEAFF
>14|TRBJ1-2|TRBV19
CASSEQGEGYGYTF
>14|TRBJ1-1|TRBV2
CASSEGRANTEAFF
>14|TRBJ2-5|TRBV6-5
CATKTSRNPGTQYF
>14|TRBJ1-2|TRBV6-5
CASRRTGQNYGYTF
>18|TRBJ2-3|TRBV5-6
CASSFLSDGSGGTDTQYF
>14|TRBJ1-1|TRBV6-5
CASTPTGGRVEAFF
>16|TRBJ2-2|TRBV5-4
CASSFLAGANTGELFF
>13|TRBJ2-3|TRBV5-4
CASKRQTTDTQYF
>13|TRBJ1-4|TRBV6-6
CASRGQGYEKLFF